This TCR beta chain derives from a study of T cells in Graves' hyperthyroidism and ophthalmopathy. Study as a whole: Blood from the periphery was taken at initial diagnosis, before any treatment.

This clonotype was detected ten times or more. Germline V CDR1 and CDR2: DFQATT, SNEGSKA (reference sequence). The CDR3 is 12 residues long. V lost 0 bases and J lost 5, with 8 bases in between. Diagnoses were established using clinical symptoms, serum thyroxine and TRAb, thyroid ultrasound and orbital computed tomography. The TCR beta CDR3 regions underwent amplification using RNA transcripts as the source. The HTBI primer set drove a first-round RT-PCR of the TCR CDR3. TCRdb processed the multiplex PCR reads anew with MiXCR; each CDR3 protein has one entry. Of some 560,000 distinct CDR3 sequences listed, 15% to 19% are singletons.

Sequencing was carried out using blood. The V and J genes are TRBV20-1 and TRBJ2-7; D is possibly TRBD1 or TRBD2 (5 bases each). This clonotype was sampled from a young woman with Graves' hyperthyroidism. CDR3 sequence: CSARDLGDEQYF. In DNA form, the CDR3 reads TGCAGTGCTAGAGATCTGGGGGACGAGCAGTACTTC.